This T cell receptor (beta chain) appears in the sequencing data of a study of blood T cell repertoires in COVID-19. Looking at the study overall: Whether acute or convalescent, the COVID-19 samples came from the United States, Italy and Spain.

In the authors' methods: Amplified reference gene primers provided the basis for estimating nucleated cell counts. Using immunoSEQ multiplex PCR, the repertoire was profiled, and TCRdb retains in-frame clones only, with some absent. Clone size and the V and J calls come from that table; the DNA yielded D and trimming. The sample contains some 360,000 clones, about 88% of which appear only once. This CDR3 spans 13 amino acids. The V gene's germline CDR1 is SNHLY and CDR2 FYNNEI. Trimming cost V 9 bases and J 3 bases, with 14 bases left between them. Sequenced: PBMCs or T cells enriched from blood (not recorded which). The TCR originated in a woman in her twenties or thirties who had been exposed to COVID-19. The rearrangement joins TRBV2 to TRBJ2-5; possibly TRBD1 for D (6 bases). DNA for the CDR3: TGTGCCAGTAGTTCACAGGGTAAAGAGACCCAGTACTTC. Its translation: CASSSQGKETQYF.